The 15 T cell receptor beta chains given below trace back to one sample, sequenced in a study of cytomegalovirus exposure and HLA in healthy donors. The primer mix had 60 Vbeta and 13 Jbeta primers. The method was immunoSEQ multiplex PCR; TCRdb's version includes in-frame clones alone and lacks a portion of them. There are 150,000 to 200,000 clones in the sample; about 79% occur only once, and around 2.3% lies in the top ten. Material for sequencing was PBMCs. Receptor source: a woman aged 50 to 60 in good health and CMV-seronegative.

V is TRBV10-3 and J is TRBJ2-5; no clear D gene. CDR1 is ENHRY and CDR2 is SYGVKD in the germline V gene. The CDR3 contains 14 residues. Trimming removed 1 base at V and 5 bases at J, with 11 bases between. CDR3 amino acids: CAISELSNQETQYF. In DNA form, the CDR3 reads TGTGCCATCAGTGAGTTATCCAATCAGGAGACCCAGTACTTC.

The CDR3 bases are TGTGCCAGCAGGGTGACGCCGGGACAGACGTTAGCTAACTATGGCTACACCTTC. This gives the protein CASRVTPGQTLANYGYTF. The chain combines TRBV7-2 with TRBJ1-2; 7 bases agree with TRBD1. The CDR3 is made up of 18 amino acids. Germline loops: CDR1 SGHTA, CDR2 FQGNSA. V lost 6 bases and J lost 0; bases outside the gene matches: 16.

The rearrangement uses TRBV7-6 and TRBJ2-7, with 10 bases matching TRBD2. V lost 1 base to trimming and J lost 5 bases; unmatched junction nucleotides: 8. CDR3 length equals 16 residues. CDR1 is SGHVS and CDR2 is FNYEAQ in the germline V gene. The CDR3 nucleotides are TGTGCCAGCAGCTTAGAATGGAGCGGGAGGGATGACGAGCAGTACTTC. It is translated as CASSLEWSGRDDEQYF.

The CDR3 is CASSVRQGGYTF. The CDR3 DNA reads TGTGCCAGCAGCGTAAGACAGGGTGGCTACACCTTC. The rearrangement links TRBV28 to TRBJ1-2; TRBD1 matches 7 bases. Germline V lookup: CDR1 MDHEN, CDR2 SYDVKM. The trim removed 6 bases at V and 7 bases at J, leaving 5 bases unmatched. The CDR3 covers 12 residues.

V and J are TRBV21-1 and TRBJ1-1; TRBD1 is taken as the D call from the table, unchecked against the DNA. TRBV21-1 is termed a pseudogene. The CDR3 covers 14 residues. The CDR3 coding sequence is TGTGCCAGCAGCAAACCCTGCACAATGCTTGAAGCTTTCTTT. Protein sequence: CASSKPCTMLEAFF.

This chain uses TRBV5-1 with TRBJ2-2; 15 bases match TRBD2. Looked up from germline, CDR1 is SGHRS and CDR2 is YFSETQ. The CDR3 loop spans 18 amino acids. V lost 4 bases and J lost 2; bases outside the gene matches: 6. CDR3 coding DNA: TGCGCCAGCAGCCTCGGACTAGCGGGGGGGCAAAACACCGGGGAGCTGTTTTTT. This gives the protein CASSLGLAGGQNTGELFF.

The chain's CDR3 is CASSAPTGRPPGANVLTF. The CDR3 DNA is TGTGCCAGCAGTGCCCCGACAGGAAGGCCCCCTGGGGCCAACGTCCTGACTTTC. J is TRBJ2-6 and V is TRBV6-1, with D perhaps TRBD1 (6 bases). Trimming shortened V by 4 bases and J by 2 bases, and 18 bases separated the two germline ends. The CDR3 has 18 residues. The V gene's germline CDR1 is MNHNS and CDR2 SASEGT.

J is TRBJ1-6 and V is TRBV4-3, with 9 bases that match TRBD1. Trimming cost V 1 base and J 7 bases; bases outside gene matches: 2. The CDR3 extends over 15 amino acids. Germline lookup yields CDR1 LGHNA and CDR2 YSLEER. CDR3 loop: CASSQVGTGNSPLHF. CDR3 DNA sequence: TGCGCCAGCAGCCAAGTCGGGACAGGGAATTCACCCCTCCACTTT.

The chain employs TRBV19 and TRBJ2-2; D is possibly TRBD2 (5 bases). CDR3 length: 15 amino acids. V was pared by 5 bases and J by 0 bases, with 10 bases between. Germline values: CDR1 LNHDA, CDR2 SQIVND (reference sequence). CDR3 residues: CASSHRGTNTGELFF. DNA of the CDR3: TGTGCCAGTAGTCACAGAGGGACGAACACCGGGGAGCTGTTTTTT.

The gene calls are TRBV18 and TRBJ1-1; no firm D call. This CDR3 comprises 16 residues. Per germline, CDR1 KGHSH and CDR2 LQKENI. Trimming took 1 base from V and 1 from J, leaving 13 bases between them. The CDR3 is CASSPLSGVRNTEAFF. CDR3 nucleotides: TGTGCCAGCTCACCACTGTCCGGGGTTCGGAACACTGAAGCTTTCTTT.

The chain carries TRBV6-5 and TRBJ1-6; TRBD1 matches at 8 bases. In germline, CDR1 is MNHEY, CDR2 SVGAGI. This CDR3 is 15 amino acids long. The V segment lost 7 bases and the J segment 8 bases; nucleotides outside the gene matches: 10. The CDR3 is CASTLFSQGDSPLHF. Written as DNA, the CDR3 is TGTGCCAGCACCCTCTTCTCACAGGGGGATTCACCCCTCCACTTT.

Only a few counts were recorded for this clone. The chain is built from TRBV6-1 and TRBJ1-1; 7 positions match TRBD1. V was clipped by 8 bases and J by 0 bases; unmatched bases: 6. The V gene's germline CDR1 is MNHNS and CDR2 SASEGT. The CDR3 has 14 residues. CDR3 residues: CASQRGQMNTEAFF. CDR3 nucleotide sequence: TGTGCCAGCCAGAGGGGACAGATGAACACTGAAGCTTTCTTT.

This rearrangement joins TRBV6-4 to TRBJ2-3, with 8 bases fitting TRBD1. This CDR3 region has 14 residues. The J segment lost 4 bases and the V segment lost 10 bases, leaving 10 bases of the junction unmatched. Germline V lookup: CDR1 MRHNA, CDR2 SNTAGT. DNA of the CDR3: TGTGCCAAGACGGACAGGGAAATCGCAGATACGCAGTATTTT. Amino acids: CAKTDREIADTQYF.

The chain joins TRBV4-1 to TRBJ1-2, with D possibly being TRBD1 (6 bases). V lost 4 bases to trimming and J lost 6 bases, with 18 bases between them. This CDR3 is built from 15 residues. In germline, CDR1 is MGHRA, CDR2 YSYEKL. The chain's CDR3 is CASSLSTGTPDGYTF. For the CDR3, the DNA is TGCGCCAGCAGCCTAAGTACCGGGACACCCGATGGCTACACCTTC.

This chain joins TRBV7-3 and TRBJ2-2; 10 bases map to TRBD2. V lost 5 bases and J lost 4; bases outside the gene matches: 4. The germline V gene has CDR1 SGHTA and CDR2 FQGTGA. The CDR3 runs 15 residues. CDR3: CASSNGLAVTGELFF. CDR3 in DNA: TGTGCCAGCAGCAACGGACTAGCGGTCACCGGGGAGCTGTTTTTT.